This record concerns one TCR beta chain sequence. These data come from a study of technical replicates of blood from a handful of donors. Measured with immunoSEQ multiplex PCR; TCRdb has only the in-frame clones, and not every one. The sample lists around 70,000 clones; 95% to 98% were seen once. Germline assignment: CDR1 MDHEN and CDR2 SYDVKM. The CDR3 is 16 residues long. Trimming shortened V by 4 bases and J by 0 bases, and 15 bases separated the two germline ends. J is TRBJ1-2 and V is TRBV28; D is unresolved. The sample taken for sequencing was T cells isolated from PBMCs. This receptor was obtained from a human donor in good health. The DNA of the CDR3 is TGTGCCAGCAGTTCAGACTTAAGACTGTCTAACTATGGCTACACCTTC. This translates into CASSSDLRLSNYGYTF.